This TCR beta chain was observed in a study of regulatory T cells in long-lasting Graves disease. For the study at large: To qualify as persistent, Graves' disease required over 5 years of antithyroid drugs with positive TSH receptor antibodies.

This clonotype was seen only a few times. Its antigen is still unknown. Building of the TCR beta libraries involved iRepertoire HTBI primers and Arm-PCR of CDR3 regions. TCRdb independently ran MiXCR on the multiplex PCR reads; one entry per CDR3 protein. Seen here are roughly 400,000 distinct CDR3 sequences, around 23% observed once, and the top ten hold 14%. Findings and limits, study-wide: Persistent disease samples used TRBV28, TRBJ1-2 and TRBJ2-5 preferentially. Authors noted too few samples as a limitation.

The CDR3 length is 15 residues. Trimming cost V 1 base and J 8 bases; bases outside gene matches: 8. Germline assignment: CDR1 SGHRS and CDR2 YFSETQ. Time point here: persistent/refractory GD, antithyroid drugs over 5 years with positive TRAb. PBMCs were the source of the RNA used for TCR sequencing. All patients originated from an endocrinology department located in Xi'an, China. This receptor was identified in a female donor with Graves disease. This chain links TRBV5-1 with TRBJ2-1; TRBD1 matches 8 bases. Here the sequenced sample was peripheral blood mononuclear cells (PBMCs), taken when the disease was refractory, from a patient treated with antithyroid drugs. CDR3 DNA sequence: TGCGCCAGCAGCTTGCAGGGGGCGCGAGCAGATGAGCAGTTCTTC. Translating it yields CASSLQGARADEQFF.